This T cell receptor beta chain was profiled in a study of blood T cell repertoires in COVID-19. V gave up 5 bases and J gave up 2 bases; unmatched junction bases: 3. The germline gives CDR1 SGHTA, CDR2 FQGNSA. The CDR3 has 15 residues. Generated by immunoSEQ multiplex PCR, the TCRdb table keeps only in-frame clones and is missing some. The sample comprises more than 200,000 clones, about nine tenths of which are singletons, and 4.4% rests with the top ten. The material sequenced was peripheral blood. The V gene is TRBV7-2, the J gene TRBJ2-1, with 10 positions matching TRBD1. This TCR came from a man aged 50 or older with acute or convalescent COVID-19. The CDR3 DNA reads as TGTGCCAGCAGCAAGACAGGGGGCCCCTACAATGAGCAGTTCTTC. Translated, it gives CASSKTGGPYNEQFF.